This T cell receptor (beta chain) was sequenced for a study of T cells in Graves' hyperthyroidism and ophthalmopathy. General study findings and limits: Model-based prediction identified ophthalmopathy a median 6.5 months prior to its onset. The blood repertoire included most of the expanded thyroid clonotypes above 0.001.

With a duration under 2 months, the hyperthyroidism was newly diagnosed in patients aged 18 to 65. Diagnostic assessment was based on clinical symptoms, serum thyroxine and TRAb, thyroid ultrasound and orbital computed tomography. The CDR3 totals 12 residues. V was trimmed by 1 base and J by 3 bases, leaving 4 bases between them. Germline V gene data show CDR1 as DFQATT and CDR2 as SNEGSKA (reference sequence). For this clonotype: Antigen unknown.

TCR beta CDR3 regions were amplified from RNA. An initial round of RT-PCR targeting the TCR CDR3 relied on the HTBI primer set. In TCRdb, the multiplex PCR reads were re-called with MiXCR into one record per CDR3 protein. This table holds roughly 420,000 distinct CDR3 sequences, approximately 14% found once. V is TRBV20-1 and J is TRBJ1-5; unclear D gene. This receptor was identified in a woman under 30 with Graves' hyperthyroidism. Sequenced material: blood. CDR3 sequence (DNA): TGCAGTGCTAGAGCGAACAATCAGCCCCAGCATTTT. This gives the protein CSARANNQPQHF.